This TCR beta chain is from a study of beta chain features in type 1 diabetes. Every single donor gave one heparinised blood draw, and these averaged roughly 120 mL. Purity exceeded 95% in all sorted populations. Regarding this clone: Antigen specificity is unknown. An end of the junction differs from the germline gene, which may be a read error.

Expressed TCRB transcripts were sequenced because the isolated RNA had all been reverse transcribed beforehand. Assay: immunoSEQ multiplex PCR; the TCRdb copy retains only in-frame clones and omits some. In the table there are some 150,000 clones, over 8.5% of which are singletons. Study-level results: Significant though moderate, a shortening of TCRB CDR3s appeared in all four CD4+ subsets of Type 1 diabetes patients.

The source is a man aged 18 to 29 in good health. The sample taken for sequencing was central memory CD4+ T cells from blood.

CDR3 region: CASRYSDNEQFF. CDR3 bases: TGTGCCAGCAGGTACTCCGACAATGAGCAGTTCTTC. The chain employs TRBV25-1 and TRBJ2-1; D is ambiguous. The CDR3 is 12 amino acids. Germline-derived CDR1 and CDR2 are MGHDK and SYGVNS.